The entry below describes one TCR beta chain. The sample originates from a study of CD8 T cells in Susac syndrome. The RNA input was 0.5 to 1 ug, and it was reverse transcribed with random hexamers. TCRdb processed the immunoSEQ multiplex PCR reads anew with MiXCR; each CDR3 protein has one entry. Of about 29,000 distinct CDR3 sequences listed, around 94% are singletons. Sequenced sample: CD8+ T cells from PBMCs. The sequence derives from a human donor in good health.

The chain's CDR3 is CASSFPSEGSSYNEQFF. In DNA form, the CDR3 reads TGTGCCAGCAGCTTTCCCTCGGAGGGGAGCTCCTACAATGAGCAGTTCTTC. This chain uses TRBV7-8 with TRBJ2-1, with D possibly TRBD2 on 6 matching bases. Germline V CDR1 and CDR2: SGHVS, FQNEAQ. The CDR3 extends over 17 amino acids. V lost 3 bases and J 0 bases, leaving 15 bases between the germline ends.